Given below is one TCR beta chain in context. Its target is not known. Each CDR3 protein gets one entry after TCRdb re-called the reads with MiXCR. The sample lists approximately 490,000 distinct CDR3 sequences, roughly 12% occurring once. V lost 4 bases and J lost 0, with 15 bases in between. The length of the CDR3 is 16 residues. Germline V gene sequence: CDR1 SGDLS, CDR2 YYNGEE. The data were obtained in a study of T cell repertoires in cytomegalovirus infection. The study, taken as a whole, reports: There were HLA-C-restricted CMV-specific TCR beta clonotypes dominating the ex vivo response.

This chain joins TRBV9 and TRBJ2-3; D could derive from TRBD1 or TRBD2 (5 bases each). Source material: PBMCs. This clonotype originated in a human donor in good health (CMV status not recorded). Some clones in this sample may be carry-over from other donors' samples. As DNA, the CDR3 is TGTGCCAGCAGCTATACCGGGACGGTTAGCACAGATACGCAGTATTTT. Amino acid sequence: CASSYTGTVSTDTQYF.